This TCR beta chain was captured by sequencing in a study of T cell responses to AZD1222 COVID-19 vaccine. Profiled with immunoSEQ multiplex PCR; TCRdb holds only in-frame clones, not every one. This sample has around 180,000 clones, with just over 90% found just once. The TCR originated in an adult in good health. Sample: peripheral blood, taken on day 0 of AZD1222 vaccination.

CDR3 region: CASSWGGGWEKLFF. CDR3 nucleotides: TGTGCCAGCAGCTGGGGGGGTGGATGGGAAAAACTGTTTTTT. This chain links TRBV7-9 with TRBJ1-4; perhaps TRBD1 as D (5 bases). This CDR3 is 14 amino acids long. Between the trimmed V and J ends, which lost 4 bases and 8 bases, there was a span of 14 bases. Germline values: CDR1 SEHNR, CDR2 FQNEAQ (reference sequence).